This note documents a single T cell receptor (beta chain) sequence. Its antigen is unknown. Sequenced material consisted of expressed TCRB transcripts (all of the isolated RNA was reverse transcribed). The repertoire was sequenced with immunoSEQ multiplex PCR; TCRdb's copy has only in-frame clones and lacks some. The data show about 15,000 clones, just over 70% seen once. CD4+ naive, central memory, regulatory and stem cell-like memory subsets were isolated by sorting on CD45RO/CCR7/CD25/CD127/CD95/CD27. The sample comes from a study of beta chain features in type 1 diabetes. Regarding the study as a whole: Naive, central memory and regulatory TCRB repertoires appeared more similar among patients than healthy donors. The study found moderately but significantly shorter TCRB CDR3s in all four CD4+ subsets of Type 1 diabetes patients. Any HLA effect on TCRB rearrangement was left unresolved by small sub-analyses.

With V trimmed by 0 bases and J by 6 bases, 6 bases remained unmatched. The germline CDR1 and CDR2 sequences are LGHNT and FRNRAP. The CDR3 contains 17 residues. The chain couples TRBV12-5 to TRBJ2-3, with 13 bases identical to TRBD2. The receptor was isolated from a man aged 30-40 years with type 1 diabetes. What was sequenced was stem cell memory CD4+ T cells from blood. CDR3 bases: TGTGCTAGTGGTTTGGTGACTAGCGGGGGGTTGGAGGATACGCAGTATTTT. Protein sequence: CASGLVTSGGLEDTQYF.